The 8 T cell receptor beta chains in this list originate from one sample, sequenced in a study of Ad26.COV2.S vaccination and SARS-CoV-2 variants. Described treatment: around 19 received Ad26.COV2.S at low or high dose, single or two shots; roughly 5 received placebo; per-sample allocation not given. After the first vaccine or placebo injection, samples were drawn on day 63. The protocol was immunoSEQ multiplex PCR, while the TCRdb copy is restricted to in-frame clones and leaves out a portion. The table lists fewer than 400,000 clones, about 88% of them singletons, with under 2% in the top ten. Sample: peripheral blood, taken in a trial of Ad26.COV2.S vaccine versus placebo. The origin of the receptors is a person between 18 and 60 years old who received the Ad26.COV2.S COVID-19 vaccine or a placebo.

V gene TRBV2 combines with J gene TRBJ1-6; 8 bases fit TRBD1. Trimming removed 7 bases from V and 8 bases from J; junction bases left unmatched: 7. There are 14 residues in the CDR3. Germline assignment: CDR1 SNHLY and CDR2 FYNNEI. As DNA, the CDR3 is TGTGCCAGCAACCCGGACAGGGAGTATTCACCCCTCCACTTT. Translating gives CASNPDREYSPLHF.

The chain is built from TRBV4-1 and TRBJ2-6; the D is unclear. Germline assignment: CDR1 MGHRA and CDR2 YSYEKL. CDR3 length: 15 residues. Trimming cost V 4 bases and J 0 bases, with 7 bases left between them. CDR3 sequence (DNA): TGCGCCAGCAGCCTAGAATACTCTGGGGCCAACGTCCTGACTTTC. Its translation is CASSLEYSGANVLTF.

The V gene is TRBV9, the J gene TRBJ2-1; a weak D match, TRBD2 (7 bases). The germline gives CDR1 SGDLS, CDR2 YYNGEE. This CDR3 is 16 amino acids long. Deletions cut 4 bases from V and 5 bases from J, with 19 bases between. CDR3 loop: CASSQGMSGANNEQFF. CDR3 sequence (DNA): TGTGCCAGCAGCCAGGGGATGAGCGGGGCGAACAATGAGCAGTTCTTC.

The V call is TRBV30, the J call TRBJ1-1; D is perhaps TRBD1 (5 bases). Germline V gene sequence: CDR1 GTSNPN, CDR2 SVGIG (reference sequence). The CDR3 length is 10 residues. Trimming shortened V by 5 bases and J by 5 bases, and 6 bases separated the two germline ends. The CDR3 loop reads CAWGATEAFF. The DNA for the CDR3 is TGTGCCTGGGGGGCAACTGAAGCTTTCTTT.

The gene calls are TRBV28 and TRBJ1-1; D unresolved. The ends were cut back, 2 bases at V and 6 bases at J, with 13 bases in the middle. This CDR3 contains 14 residues. Germline CDR1 reads MDHEN; CDR2 reads SYDVKM. The CDR3 nucleotides are TGTGCCAGCAGTTTAGGGATGTGGTCTTCTGAAGCTTTCTTT. It translates to CASSLGMWSSEAFF.

This clone has more than one count but fewer than ten. The genes are TRBV11-2 and TRBJ1-1; no firm D call. The germline V gene has CDR1 SGHAT and CDR2 FQNNGV. The V gene lost 4 bases and the J gene lost 10 bases, with 13 bases spanning the gap. The CDR3 runs to 12 residues. CDR3 bases: TGTGCCAGCAGCTCGACTAAATCGAGAGCTTTCTTT. Translation gives CASSSTKSRAFF.

The chain carries TRBV15 and TRBJ2-7, with D perhaps given as TRBD1 or TRBD2 (5 bases each). Germline lookup yields CDR1 LNHNV and CDR2 YYDKDF (reference sequence). The CDR3 extends over 17 amino acids. V was cut by 0 bases and J by 2 bases, with 17 bases left in between. CDR3 sequence: CATSRDRGAGRPYEQYF. CDR3 sequence (DNA): TGTGCCACCAGCAGAGATCGGGGCGCGGGCCGCCCCTACGAGCAGTACTTC. Together with reference TRBV15 and TRBJ2-7, the CDR3 gives the full variable domain: DAMVIQNPRYQVTQFGKPVTLSCSQTLNHNVMYWYQQKSSQAPKLLFHYYDKDFNNEADTPDNFQSRRPNTSFCFLDIRSPGLGDTAMYLCATSRDRGAGRPYEQYFGPGTRLTVT.

The genes are TRBV27 and TRBJ2-5; D is unclear. V was cut by 6 bases and J by 5 bases, with 7 bases left in between. Germline V gives CDR1 MNHEY, CDR2 SMNVEV (reference sequence). This CDR3 region has 11 residues. As DNA, the CDR3 is TGTGCCAGCAGATATGGCGAGACCCAGTACTTC. Residues: CASRYGETQYF.